The 21 T cell receptor beta chains reported below all come from one sample, sequenced in a study of blood T cell repertoires in COVID-19. Clones were read by immunoSEQ multiplex PCR, and TCRdb kept only the in-frame ones, dropping some. The sample lists about 180,000 clones; around 80% were seen once. Sequenced input: peripheral blood. These receptors all stem from a woman of 80 years or more with COVID-19, enrolled during active disease.

The chain links TRBV20-1 to TRBJ1-6; D gene ambiguous. This CDR3 is built from 12 residues. The germline V gene has CDR1 DFQATT and CDR2 SNEGSKA (reference sequence). V lost 3 bases, J lost 9 bases, and 9 bases lay in between. CDR3: CSASKGGSPLHF. CDR3 nucleotides: TGCAGTGCTAGTAAGGGAGGTTCACCCCTCCACTTT.

The chain combines TRBV19 with TRBJ1-4, with D tentatively TRBD1 (5 bases). The CDR3 totals 13 residues. CDR1 and CDR2 (germline): LNHDA, SQIVND (reference sequence). Trimming left V 10 bases short and J 6 bases short, with 15 bases between. The CDR3 protein is CATQKGRHEKLFF. The DNA of the CDR3 is TGTGCCACCCAAAAGGGGAGGCATGAAAAACTGTTTTTT.

The CDR3 loop reads CASSSSGANTGELFF. The CDR3 DNA is TGTGCCAGCAGTTCTAGCGGAGCTAACACCGGGGAGCTGTTTTTT. The rearrangement uses TRBV5-4 and TRBJ2-2, with 7 bases aligning to TRBD2. V shed 5 bases, J shed 2 bases, and the junction held 6 bases outside the gene matches. This CDR3 is built from 15 residues. In germline, CDR1 is SGHNT, CDR2 YYREEE (reference sequence).

The genes are TRBV6-5 and TRBJ2-7; D might be TRBD1 (6 bases). CDR1 MNHEY and CDR2 SVGAGI come from the germline V gene. The V and J ends lost 7 bases and 7 bases respectively, with 20 bases between them. The CDR3 contains 14 residues. CDR3 DNA sequence: TGTGCCAGCACCTCTGTTAACAGGGCTGGGGAGCAGTACTTC. The encoded protein is CASTSVNRAGEQYF.

The chain uses TRBV4-1 and TRBJ2-3; a weak D match, TRBD1 (6 bases). Germline-derived CDR1 and CDR2 are MGHRA and YSYEKL. The CDR3 has 13 amino acids. With 6 bases removed from V and 4 bases from J, the gap between germline ends came to 11 bases. As DNA, the CDR3 is TGCGCCAGCAGTCTACAGGGCGCAGATACGCAGTATTTT. Protein: CASSLQGADTQYF.

The J gene is TRBJ2-7, the V gene TRBV7-8; D call uncertain. The V gene's germline CDR1 is SGHVS and CDR2 FQNEAQ. This CDR3 is built from 13 residues. V gave up 5 bases and J gave up 1 base, with 9 bases separating them. The CDR3 reads CASSPTFSYEQYF. The DNA for the CDR3 is TGTGCCAGCAGCCCGACATTTTCCTACGAGCAGTACTTC.

The rearrangement links TRBV7-6 to TRBJ2-1; perhaps TRBD2 as D (5 bases). CDR3 length: 11 amino acids. V lost 5 bases, J lost 9 bases, and 8 bases lay in between. From germline, CDR1 is SGHVS and CDR2 FNYEAQ. CDR3 sequence reads: CASSLRGEQFF. CDR3 DNA: TGTGCCAGCAGCCTACGGGGTGAGCAGTTCTTC.

The rearrangement links TRBV10-3 to TRBJ1-2, with TRBD1 as a possible D gene (5 bases). Deletions cut 2 bases from V and 12 bases from J, with 10 bases between. CDR1 is ENHRY, CDR2 SYGVKD, per germline. CDR3 length equals 11 residues. The CDR3 DNA follows: TGTGCCATCAGTGAGGGGAGGGGACACACCTTC. It yields the protein CAISEGRGHTF.

This chain connects TRBV18 to TRBJ1-2, with TRBD1 identical over 10 bases. Germline values: CDR1 KGHSH, CDR2 LQKENI. The V gene end was trimmed by 3 bases and the J gene end by 3 bases; junction bases not matched to a gene: 4. The CDR3 loop spans 15 amino acids. The CDR3 loop reads CASSPDRGLDYGYTF. The CDR3 DNA reads TGTGCCAGCTCACCCGACAGGGGGCTGGACTATGGCTACACCTTC.

The J gene is TRBJ2-1, the V gene TRBV6-6; D not resolved. Germline V gene sequence: CDR1 MNHNY, CDR2 SVGAGI (reference sequence). The V and J ends lost 2 bases and 3 bases respectively, with 5 bases between them. This CDR3 spans 13 amino acids. In DNA form, the CDR3 reads TGTGCCAGCAGTTACGCTAGCTACAATGAGCAGTTCTTC. Amino acid sequence: CASSYASYNEQFF.

The V gene is TRBV7-9, the J gene TRBJ1-2, with D possibly being TRBD1 (5 bases). Trimming left V 2 bases short and J 5 bases short, with 9 bases between. The CDR3 contains 13 residues. Germline V gene sequence: CDR1 SEHNR, CDR2 FQNEAQ (reference sequence). The CDR3 DNA reads as TGTGCCAGCAGCTTACCGGGGGAGTATGGCTACACCTTC. Protein: CASSLPGEYGYTF.

In its sample, this clone was seen once. The rearrangement links TRBV5-1 to TRBJ1-3, with D hard to call. The CDR3 extends over 15 amino acids. Germline V gives CDR1 SGHRS, CDR2 YFSETQ. Trimming removed 7 bases at V and 7 bases at J, with 21 bases between. In nucleotides, the CDR3 is TGCGCCAGCCACGACCCTACGGGGATCGGGAACACCATATATTTT. Residues: CASHDPTGIGNTIYF.

This clone was seen once. The CDR3 DNA follows: TGCAGCGTTGTTACAGGGGGCGGCTTCTACGAGCAGTACTTC. Its protein is CSVVTGGGFYEQYF. This chain connects TRBV29-1 to TRBJ2-7; 9 bases fit TRBD1. The CDR3 has 14 amino acids. V dropped 4 bases and J dropped 3; count of bases not matched to a gene: 7. The germline V gene has CDR1 SQVTM and CDR2 ANQGSEA.

The V and J genes are TRBV18 and TRBJ1-2; D unresolved. The V gene's germline CDR1 is KGHSH and CDR2 LQKENI. The CDR3 sequence is 13 residues long. Trimming took 3 bases from V and 8 from J, leaving 13 bases between them. The CDR3 sequence: CASSPTVGEGYTF. CDR3 DNA sequence: TGTGCCAGCTCACCGACGGTCGGGGAAGGCTACACCTTC.

The V call is TRBV6-2 or TRBV6-3, the J call TRBJ2-5; TRBD1 aligns across 7 bases. J gave up 3 bases and V 1 base, and 2 bases lay outside the gene matches. The CDR3 runs to 14 residues. Germline V gene lookup returns CDR1 MNHEY and CDR2 SVGEGT. The CDR3 spells CASSYYGQEETQYF. CDR3 DNA sequence: TGTGCCAGCAGTTACTATGGACAGGAAGAGACCCAGTACTTC.

This chain joins TRBV5-1 and TRBJ2-3; D possibly corresponds to TRBD2 (5 bases). CDR1 is SGHRS, CDR2 YFSETQ, per germline. Trimming took 4 bases from V and 0 from J, leaving 9 bases between them. The CDR3 runs 14 residues. CDR3 protein: CASSPGLSTDTQYF. The CDR3 DNA sequence: TGCGCCAGCAGCCCTGGACTCAGCACAGATACGCAGTATTTT.

The chain joins TRBV5-6 to TRBJ1-1, with 7 bases lining up with TRBD1. V lost 0 bases to trimming and J lost 10 bases; unmatched junction nucleotides: 3. The CDR3 loop spans 12 amino acids. CDR1 is SGHDT, CDR2 YYEEEE, per germline. The CDR3 protein is CASSLVAGGAFF. The CDR3 DNA reads as TGTGCCAGCAGCTTGGTAGCAGGGGGAGCTTTCTTT.

This clone has a single count. This chain links TRBV28 with TRBJ1-4; D not certain. In germline, CDR1 is MDHEN, CDR2 SYDVKM. The ends were cut back, 8 bases at V and 2 bases at J, with 15 bases in the middle. The CDR3 sequence is 15 residues long. The CDR3: CASSTGFTTNEKLFF. CDR3 DNA sequence: TGTGCCAGCTCTACGGGGTTTACGACTAATGAAAAACTGTTTTTT.

V usage is TRBV7-6 and J usage is TRBJ2-4; D uncertain. Trimming took off 5 bases at V and 0 bases at J, with 11 bases between the two ends. CDR3 length equals 15 residues. Germline lookup yields CDR1 SGHVS and CDR2 FNYEAQ. CDR3 protein: CASSLTWLAKNIQYF. CDR3 bases: TGTGCCAGCAGCCTAACTTGGTTAGCCAAAAACATTCAGTACTTC.

The chain combines TRBV6-2 or TRBV6-3 with TRBJ2-1; D gene unclear. CDR1 and CDR2 from the germline V gene are MNHEY and SVGEGT. The CDR3 sequence is 18 residues long. V was pared by 0 bases and J by 0 bases, with 15 bases between. CDR3 DNA sequence: TGTGCCAGCAGTTACTCGATCACTACGGCCAGCTCCTACAATGAGCAGTTCTTC. It specifies CASSYSITTASSYNEQFF.

The rearrangement uses TRBV29-1 and TRBJ2-4; 7 bases map to TRBD1. The CDR3 is 15 residues long. V lost 1 base and J lost 0; bases outside the gene matches: 3. Germline V gene lookup returns CDR1 SQVTM and CDR2 ANQGSEA. Here the CDR3 reads CSVEARQGAKNIQYF. In nucleotides, the CDR3 is TGCAGCGTTGAAGCCCGACAGGGAGCCAAAAACATTCAGTACTTC. Looking up the rest from reference TRBV29-1 and TRBJ2-4 gives the full variable domain: SAVISQKPSRDICQRGTSLTIQCQVDSQVTMMFWYRQQPGQSLTLIATANQGSEATYESGFVIDKFPISRPNLTFSTLTVSNMSPEDSSIYLCSVEARQGAKNIQYFGAGTRLSVL.